This T cell receptor beta chain was sequenced for a study of T cell responses to AZD1222 COVID-19 vaccine. Notes on the study in general: Seropositive status at baseline applied to only five to seven AZD1222 recipients.

Trimming took 8 bases from V and 0 from J, leaving 8 bases between them. Germline CDR1 reads MNHNY; CDR2 reads SVGAGI (reference sequence). This CDR3 has 13 amino acids. Profiling relied on immunoSEQ multiplex PCR, and the TCRdb table lists in-frame clones only, not all of them. The sample yields about 42,000 clones, roughly 88% seen once. About this clone: Its antigen is not known.

The V call is TRBV6-6, the J call TRBJ1-3; the D is unclear. The sequencing used peripheral blood, collected 28 days after the second AZD1222 dose. This receptor was taken from an adult who received the AZD1222 COVID-19 vaccine. Here the CDR3 reads CASSYRSGNTIYF. The CDR3 coding sequence is TGTGCCAGCTCATACCGCTCTGGAAACACCATATATTTT.